Here is one T cell receptor (beta chain) with its context. Its antigen remains unidentified. No qualities accompany the bases; no much larger clone lies one base away. Whole blood was collected in K2EDTA tubes by collaborating institutions according to the institutions' own protocols. For TCRbeta analysis, collaborators shipped samples as frozen whole blood, isolated PBMCs, or DNA extracted from either of those sample types. This record comes from a study of blood T cell repertoires in COVID-19 (dated by TCRdb to about 2020). At the level of the whole study: Collaborator samples came from the United States, Italy and Spain and covered acute and convalescent phases of COVID-19. Nearly every sample came with metadata listing a de-identified subject ID, COVID-19 status, age in years and sex. HLA class I and class II types, where available, came from metadata supplied by the sample provider rather than from assay-based typing. The repertoires were made available in a free public database intended to serve as a resource for research on the immune response to SARS-CoV-2. The samples were drawn from the first 160 participants of the ongoing ImmuneRACE study and from over a thousand subjects provided by 6 global collaborators. The prospective study material was composed of cDNA or gDNA derived from T cells, B-cell-depleted T cells, or PBMCs. The dataset comprised deeply sampled blood TCRbeta repertoires from subjects exposed to, actively infected with, or recovered from COVID-19.

TCRbeta CDR3 regions were amplified from genomic DNA by means of the immunoSEQ Assay, a bias-controlled multiplex PCR. On the authors' methods: Nucleated cell counts per sample were estimated from amplification of reference gene primers within the assay. To quantify the absolute abundance of each unique TCRbeta CDR3 rearrangement, sequence reads were collapsed and filtered. Productive Simpson clonality was computed per sample as the square root of Simpson's diversity index over productive rearrangements. What TCRdb holds here is the immuneACCESS table cut down to in-frame rearrangements. Part of the clones is not present; checked against another copy, under half of the missing clones reflect an unresolved V gene, and the others are unexplained. That table supplies the V and J calls and clone size; D and trimming were determined from the DNA. This sample is represented by about 360,000 clones; around 82% of them were singletons. The ten most abundant clones make up around 3% of the sample.

CDR1 SGHRS and CDR2 YFSETQ are derived from the germline V gene. V is shortened by 7 bases, J by 0 bases, and the region joining them spans 22 bases. The CDR3, from cysteine to phenylalanine, totals 17 residues. Only the CDR3 DNA is retained, 51 bases long and in frame from the first base. The research as a whole found: The quantity of clinical and demographic metadata differed by source and by participant and was supplied without curation.

The source material was peripheral blood. The clonotype was recovered from a young man with active or convalescent COVID-19. Here the chain combines TRBV5-1 and TRBJ1-1; TRBD1 could be the D gene, as 5 bases match. The CDR3 reads CASASPLGGFMNTEAFF. The nucleotide sequence is given as TGCGCCAGCGCCTCTCCCTTGGGGGGGTTCATGAACACTGAAGCTTTCTTT.